This entry features one T cell receptor (beta chain) sequence. What it binds is not known. This specimen belongs to a study of CD8 T cells in Susac syndrome. Study information: Patients with Susac syndrome had blood drawn and were at that point therapy-naive, on corticosteroids, or on intravenous immunoglobulin alone. Study observations and caveats: In total CD8+ repertoires, approximately 17 Susac-specific public clones were found, and four or five in CD8+ TEMRA repertoires. Clonal expansion of CD8+ cells in Susac peaked in TEMRA cells (and in active patients).

Reverse transcription of roughly 0.5 to 1 ug RNA was carried out with random hexamers. The TCR beta CDR3 was amplified by immunoSEQ multiplex PCR across 54 Vbeta, 13 Jbeta. Each CDR3 protein is one row after TCRdb ran MiXCR on the immunoSEQ multiplex PCR reads. This sample has 100,000 to 150,000 distinct CDR3 sequences, with about 93% found just once. Trimming removed 3 bases at V and 3 bases at J, with 7 bases between. Germline CDR1 reads PRHDT; CDR2 reads FYEKMQ (reference sequence). There are 13 residues in the CDR3. The rearrangement joins TRBV13 to TRBJ2-3; D gene ambiguous. Sample: CD8+ T cells from PBMCs. This clonotype was obtained from a human donor with Susac syndrome. This CDR3 reads CASSFDATDTQYF. CDR3 nucleotides: TGTGCCAGCAGCTTCGATGCGACAGATACGCAGTATTTT.